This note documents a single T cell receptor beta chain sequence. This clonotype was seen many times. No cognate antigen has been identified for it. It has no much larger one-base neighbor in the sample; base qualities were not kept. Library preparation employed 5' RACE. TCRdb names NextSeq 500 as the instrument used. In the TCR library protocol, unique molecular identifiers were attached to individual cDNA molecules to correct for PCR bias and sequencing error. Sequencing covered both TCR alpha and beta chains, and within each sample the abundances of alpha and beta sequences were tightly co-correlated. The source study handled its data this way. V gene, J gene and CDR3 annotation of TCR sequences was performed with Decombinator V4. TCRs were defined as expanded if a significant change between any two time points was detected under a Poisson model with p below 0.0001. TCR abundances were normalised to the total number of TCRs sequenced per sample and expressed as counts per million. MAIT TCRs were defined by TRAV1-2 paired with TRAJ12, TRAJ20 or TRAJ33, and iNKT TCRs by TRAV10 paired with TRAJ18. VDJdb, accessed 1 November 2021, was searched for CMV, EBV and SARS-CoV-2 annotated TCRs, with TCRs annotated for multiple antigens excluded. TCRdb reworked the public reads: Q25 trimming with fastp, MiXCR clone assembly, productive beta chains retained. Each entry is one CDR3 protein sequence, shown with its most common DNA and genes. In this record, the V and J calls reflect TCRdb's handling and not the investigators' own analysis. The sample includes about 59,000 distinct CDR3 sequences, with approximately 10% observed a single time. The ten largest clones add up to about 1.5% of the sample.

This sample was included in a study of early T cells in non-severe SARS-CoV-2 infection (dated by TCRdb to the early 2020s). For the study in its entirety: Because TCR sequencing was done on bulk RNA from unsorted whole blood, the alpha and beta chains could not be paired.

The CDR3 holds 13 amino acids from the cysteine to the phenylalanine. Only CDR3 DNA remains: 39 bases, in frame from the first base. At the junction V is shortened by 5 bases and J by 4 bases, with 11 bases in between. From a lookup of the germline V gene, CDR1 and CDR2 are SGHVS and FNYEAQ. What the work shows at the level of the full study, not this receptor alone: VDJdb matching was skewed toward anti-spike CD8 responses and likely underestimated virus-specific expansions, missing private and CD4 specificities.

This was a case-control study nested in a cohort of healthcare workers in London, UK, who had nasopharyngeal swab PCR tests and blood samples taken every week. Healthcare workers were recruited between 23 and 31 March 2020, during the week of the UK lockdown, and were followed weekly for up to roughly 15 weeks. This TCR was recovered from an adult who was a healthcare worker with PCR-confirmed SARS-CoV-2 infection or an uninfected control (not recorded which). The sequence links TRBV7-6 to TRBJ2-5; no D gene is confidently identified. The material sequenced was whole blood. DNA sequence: TGTGCCAGCAGCAACCCCCCGGCAGAGACCCAGTACTTC. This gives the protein CASSNPPAETQYF. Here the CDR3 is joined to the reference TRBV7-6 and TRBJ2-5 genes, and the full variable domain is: GAGVSQSPRYKVTKRGQDVALRCDPISGHVSLYWYRQALGQGPEFLTYFNYEAQQDKSGLPNDRFSAERPEGSISTLTIQRTEQRDSAMYRCASSNPPAETQYFGPGTRLLVL.